This is a list of T cell receptor beta chains from one sample in a study of blood T cell repertoires in COVID-19. Here immunoSEQ multiplex PCR was the method, and the copy in TCRdb shows in-frame clones only, minus some. In the table there are over 300,000 clones, 85% to 90% of which are singletons. The material sequenced was PBMCs or T cells enriched from blood (not recorded which). These receptor sequences come from a woman aged 18-29 years who had recovered from COVID-19. Both conserved end residues are part of each CDR3. D genes are given only for firm matches. Clone size appears in some rows only: once, few, many, or a class for an expanded clone.

v_gene	j_gene	d_gene	abundance	CDR3aa	CDR3nt
TRBV9	TRBJ1-3	-	-	CASSVAGGNTIYF	TGTGCCAGCAGCGTAGCCGGTGGAAACACCATATATTTT
TRBV12-5	TRBJ2-3	-	-	CASGLVVDTQYF	TGTGCTAGTGGTTTGGTCGTAGATACGCAGTATTTT
TRBV7-7	TRBJ2-3	TRBD2	-	CASSSGLAGGMDTDTQYF	TGTGCTAGCAGCTCGGGACTAGCGGGGGGCATGGATACAGATACGCAGTATTTT
TRBV10-2	TRBJ2-3	TRBD2	-	CASSSFFSYGGSDTQYF	TGCGCCAGCAGCTCCTTTTTTAGTTACGGGGGGTCAGATACGCAGTATTTT
TRBV5-1	TRBJ2-7	TRBD2	-	CASSLGLAGVDEQYF	TGCGCCAGCAGCTTGGGACTAGCGGGAGTCGACGAGCAGTACTTC
TRBV6-5	TRBJ1-1	TRBD1	-	CASARGQGINTEAFF	TGTGCCAGCGCCCGAGGACAGGGAATAAACACTGAAGCTTTCTTT
TRBV5-1	TRBJ2-1	-	-	CASSLVGVGEQFF	TGCGCCAGCAGCTTGGTAGGGGTCGGTGAGCAGTTCTTC
TRBV7-8	TRBJ1-3	TRBD1	once	CASSPRQGGSGNTIYF	TGTGCCAGCAGCCCTAGACAGGGAGGCTCTGGAAACACCATATATTTT
TRBV9	TRBJ2-1	-	-	CASSVQPGAGNEQFF	TGTGCCAGCAGCGTACAACCGGGAGCGGGCAATGAGCAGTTCTTC
TRBV2	TRBJ2-5	TRBD2	-	CASSIAGGIEETQYF	TGTGCCAGCAGTATAGCGGGGGGGATCGAAGAGACCCAGTACTTC
TRBV7-8	TRBJ2-2	-	-	CASSFDLNTGELFF	TGTGCCAGCAGCTTTGACTTGAACACCGGGGAGCTGTTTTTT
TRBV12-5	TRBJ1-1	-	-	CASGLEGGTEAFF	TGTGCTAGTGGTTTGGAAGGAGGCACTGAAGCTTTCTTT
TRBV11-2	TRBJ2-7	-	-	CASSNWTLTYEQYF	TGTGCCAGCAGCAACTGGACTCTCACCTACGAGCAGTACTTC
TRBV7-9	TRBJ1-1	TRBD1	few	CASSRDRGTEAFF	TGTGCCAGCAGCCGGGACAGGGGAACTGAAGCTTTCTTT
TRBV5-1	TRBJ2-2	TRBD2	-	CASRTSVSNTGELFF	TGCGCCAGCAGGACTAGCGTTTCGAACACCGGGGAGCTGTTTTTT
TRBV6-4	TRBJ1-2	-	-	CASSDSIEGHDGYTF	TGTGCCAGCAGTGACTCGATAGAGGGTCACGATGGCTACACCTTC
TRBV30	TRBJ2-5	-	-	CAWTGVGETQYF	TGTGCCTGGACAGGGGTGGGGGAGACCCAGTACTTC